One and the same sample provided the 31 T cell receptor beta chains below, sequenced in a study of T-cell reconstitution after alpha-beta-depleted transplantation in children. During its preparation, the TCRbeta library received unique molecular identifiers. TCRdb ran MiXCR on the PCR reads and lists one entry per CDR3 protein. The top ten clones hold 5% of a sample with fewer than 1 million distinct CDR3 sequences, about 15% of them seen once. The source material was PBMCs, mostly from graft donor cells, sampled 360 days after TCRalphabeta/CD19-depleted stem cell transplant. The receptors stem from a male patient between 5 and 17 years old who had a stem cell transplant for acute lymphoblastic leukemia, so the T cells may come from the graft donor.

This clonotype has ten or more counts. The chain employs TRBV5-1 and TRBJ2-7; 10 bases map to TRBD2. V was pared by 3 bases and J by 0 bases, with 6 bases of the junction left unmatched. The CDR3 is made up of 16 amino acids. Germline V gene sequence: CDR1 SGHRS, CDR2 YFSETQ. The CDR3 loop reads CASSSQGTSVSYEQYF. The CDR3 DNA reads as TGCGCCAGCAGCTCGCAAGGGACTAGCGTCTCCTACGAGCAGTACTTC.

This clonotype was found a few times. The chain recombines TRBV12-3 or TRBV12-4 with TRBJ1-3; 7 positions match TRBD1. This CDR3 region has 14 residues. V lost 6 bases, J lost 0 bases, and 2 bases stayed unmatched. The CDR3 DNA follows: TGTGCCAGCAGGACAGGGTTCTCTGGAAACACCATATATTTT. Translation: CASRTGFSGNTIYF.

This clonotype was detected a few times. J is TRBJ1-1 and V is TRBV18, with 9 positions matching TRBD1. The CDR3 consists of 15 residues. V dropped 5 bases and J dropped 3; count of bases not matched to a gene: 7. Germline V gene data show CDR1 as KGHSH and CDR2 as LQKENI. The CDR3 is CASSRRDRAHTEAFF. CDR3 DNA sequence: TGTGCCAGCTCAAGGCGGGACAGGGCCCACACTGAAGCTTTCTTT. Looking up the rest from reference TRBV18 and TRBJ1-1 gives the full variable domain: NAGVMQNPRHLVRRRGQEARLRCSPMKGHSHVYWYRQLPEEGLKFMVYLQKENIIDESGMPKERFSAEFPKEGPSILRIQQVVRGDSAAYFCASSRRDRAHTEAFFGQGTRLTVV.

The gene calls are TRBV18 and TRBJ2-6; no clear D gene. Trimming shortened V by 0 bases and J by 0 bases, and 12 bases separated the two germline ends. CDR3 size: 18 residues. Germline CDR1 reads KGHSH; CDR2 reads LQKENI. In DNA form, the CDR3 reads TGTGCCAGCTCACCACCGAACGAGTTTCTCTCTGGGGCCAACGTCCTGACTTTC. Translation: CASSPPNEFLSGANVLTF.

This chain uses TRBV7-3 with TRBJ2-3, with 9 bases lining up with TRBD1. The CDR3 covers 15 residues. J lost 4 bases, V lost 4 bases, and 6 bases had no gene match. Germline V CDR1 and CDR2: SGHTA, FQGTGA. This chain's CDR3 is CASSSGTGQADTQYF. CDR3 nucleotides: TGTGCCAGCAGCTCCGGGACAGGGCAGGCAGATACGCAGTATTTT.

J is TRBJ2-1 and V is TRBV3-1, with a tentative D call TRBD2 (5 bases). In germline, CDR1 is LGHDT, CDR2 YNNKEL (reference sequence). CDR3 length equals 14 residues. V lost 2 bases and J 3 bases, leaving 8 bases between the germline ends. The DNA of the CDR3 is TGTGCCAGCAGCCAATGGAGGAACTACAATGAGCAGTTCTTC. Its translation: CASSQWRNYNEQFF.

This clonotype appeared a few times. This sequence joins TRBV18 and TRBJ2-5, with 8 bases matching TRBD2. The CDR3 is 15 residues long. CDR1 and CDR2 from the germline V gene are KGHSH and LQKENI. With 1 base clipped from V and 7 bases from J, the junction kept 8 bases outside the gene matches. CDR3: CASSPRQAGAATQYF. The CDR3 DNA reads as TGTGCCAGCTCACCACGGCAAGCGGGAGCAGCGACCCAGTACTTC.

This clonotype was seen repeatedly, ten times or more. The chain employs TRBV6-5 and TRBJ2-7; no clear D. V dropped 8 bases and J dropped 0 bases, with 14 bases sitting between them. CDR3 size: 14 residues. Germline lookup yields CDR1 MNHEY and CDR2 SVGAGI. Here the CDR3 DNA reads TGTGCCAGCCAGTCCCAGGTCCTCTCCTACGAGCAGTACTTC. This gives the protein CASQSQVLSYEQYF.

This clonotype showed up just a few times. This CDR3 is CASGLRPYEQYF. As DNA, the CDR3 is TGTGCTAGTGGTTTGCGGCCTTACGAGCAGTACTTC. The rearrangement links TRBV12-5 to TRBJ2-7, with D unresolved. The V gene's germline CDR1 is LGHNT and CDR2 FRNRAP. The CDR3 covers 12 residues. V was trimmed by 2 bases and J by 4 bases, leaving 6 bases between them.

The chain joins TRBV20-1 to TRBJ2-5; no definite D call. The CDR3 has 11 residues. Germline lookup yields CDR1 DFQATT and CDR2 SNEGSKA (reference sequence). V was clipped by 6 bases and J by 1 base, with 6 bases between them. CDR3 coding DNA: TGCAGTGCCGTCCCCCAAGAGACCCAGTACTTC. This gives the protein CSAVPQETQYF.

This clonotype came up many times. The chain recombines TRBV5-1 with TRBJ2-1; the match to TRBD2 covers 8 bases. The V gene end was trimmed by 7 bases and the J gene end by 4 bases; junction bases not matched to a gene: 16. The CDR3 extends over 17 amino acids. Germline V gene data show CDR1 as SGHRS and CDR2 as YFSETQ. Here the CDR3 reads CASPLPSDCGRYNEQFF. In DNA, the CDR3 is TGCGCCAGCCCTCTCCCGAGTGATTGCGGGAGGTACAATGAGCAGTTCTTC.

Many counts were recorded for this clonotype. The V call is TRBV29-1, the J call TRBJ2-2; a weak D match, TRBD2 (5 bases). Deletions cut 6 bases from V and 4 bases from J, with 9 bases between. The length of the CDR3 is 12 residues. Germline CDR1 is SQVTM and CDR2 is ANQGSEA. For the CDR3, the DNA is TGCAGCGTGGAGGAAGGCACCGGGGAGCTGTTTTTT. Translation gives CSVEEGTGELFF.

This clonotype was recorded many times. This sequence joins TRBV20-1 and TRBJ2-1; 11 bases are a match to TRBD1. Germline V gene sequence: CDR1 DFQATT, CDR2 SNEGSKA (reference sequence). V lost 1 base, J lost 0 bases, and 11 bases stayed unmatched. The CDR3 covers 19 residues. This chain's CDR3 is CSARVGTGGLPFSYNEQFF. The CDR3 DNA sequence: TGCAGTGCTAGAGTTGGGACAGGGGGTCTCCCCTTCTCCTACAATGAGCAGTTCTTC.

This clonotype has only a few counts. This chain links TRBV5-6 with TRBJ2-7; unclear D gene. This CDR3 has 14 residues. Germline loops: CDR1 SGHDT, CDR2 YYEEEE. Between the trimmed V and J ends, which lost 0 bases and 3 bases, there was a span of 10 bases. The CDR3 bases are TGTGCCAGCAGCTTGGTTGGCTTCGACTACGAGCAGTACTTC. It translates to CASSLVGFDYEQYF. Full variable domain (remainder filled in from reference TRBV5-6 and TRBJ2-7): DAGVTQSPTHLIKTRGQQVTLRCSPKSGHDTVSWYQQALGQGPQFIFQYYEEEERQRGNFPDRFSGHQFPNYSSELNVNALLLGDSALYLCASSLVGFDYEQYFGPGTRLTVT.

This clonotype was seen only a few times. The chain recombines TRBV2 with TRBJ2-7, with a possible D match to TRBD2 (5 bases). V was shortened by 5 bases and J by 3 bases, with 14 bases between the two germline ends. The CDR3 has 14 amino acids. Germline V lookup: CDR1 SNHLY, CDR2 FYNNEI. CDR3 DNA: TGTGCCAGCAGTAGGCGAATCGGGGACTACGAGCAGTACTTC. Translated, it gives CASSRRIGDYEQYF.

The sample holds a few counts of this clonotype. The gene calls are TRBV4-2 and TRBJ2-7; 8 nucleotides line up with TRBD2. V shed 1 base and J 3 bases; nucleotides not matched to a gene: 8. The CDR3 has 16 residues. Germline V gene lookup returns CDR1 LGHNA and CDR2 YNFKEQ. The CDR3, as DNA: TGTGCCAGCAGCCAAGCAGCGGGAGCCCCCGGCTACGAGCAGTACTTC. Encoded protein: CASSQAAGAPGYEQYF.

The CDR3, as DNA: TGTGCCAGCAGTTTTCTCGGGCAGCACAATGAGCAGTTCTTC. Protein sequence: CASSFLGQHNEQFF. The V call is TRBV12-3 or TRBV12-4, the J call TRBJ2-1; D is ambiguous. V lost 3 bases and J 5 bases, leaving 11 bases between the germline ends. The CDR3 covers 14 residues.

This clonotype was picked up many times. The chain uses TRBV6-5 and TRBJ1-3; D possibly corresponds to TRBD1 (6 bases). The CDR3 sequence is 15 residues long. Trimming took off 3 bases at V and 2 bases at J, with 11 bases between the two ends. Germline V CDR1 and CDR2: MNHEY, SVGAGI. The CDR3 DNA sequence: TGTGCCAGCAGTTATGGCCAGGGGACTGGAAACACCATATATTTT. Amino acid sequence: CASSYGQGTGNTIYF.

This clonotype was detected a few times. The V call is TRBV3-1, the J call TRBJ2-2, with 11 bases that match TRBD1. The germline V gene encodes CDR1 LGHDT and CDR2 YNNKEL (reference sequence). V was pared by 4 bases and J by 7 bases, with 5 bases of the junction left unmatched. The CDR3 covers 15 residues. CDR3: CASSPRTGGHGELFF. CDR3 DNA: TGTGCCAGCAGCCCCAGGACAGGGGGCCACGGGGAGCTGTTTTTT.

The chain recombines TRBV18 with TRBJ2-2; the match to TRBD2 covers 8 bases. Trimming at V came to 1 base and at J to 4 bases, leaving 5 bases not matched to a gene. This CDR3 has 16 residues. Germline V gives CDR1 KGHSH, CDR2 LQKENI. In DNA form, the CDR3 reads TGTGCCAGCTCACCACTAGGACTAGCAACCACCGGGGAGCTGTTTTTT. This codes for CASSPLGLATTGELFF.

This clonotype was detected many times. The genes are TRBV12-3 or TRBV12-4 and TRBJ1-3; D gene uncertain. There are 13 residues in the CDR3. V lost 8 bases, J lost 4 bases, and 12 bases lay in between. CDR3 coding DNA: TGTGCCAGCCGTGTAATTGGCGGAAACACCATATATTTT. Translation: CASRVIGGNTIYF.

The table lists this clonotype with a few counts. The V and J genes are TRBV5-1 and TRBJ2-7, with TRBD2 identical over 12 bases. The CDR3 is 18 residues long. The J segment lost 3 bases and the V segment lost 2 bases, leaving 12 bases of the junction unmatched. Germline CDR1 reads SGHRS; CDR2 reads YFSETQ. In nucleotides, the CDR3 is TGCGCCAGCAGCTTAGCGGGACAGTGGACTAGCGGGGACTACGAGCAGTACTTC. Translation gives CASSLAGQWTSGDYEQYF.

The chain employs TRBV5-1 and TRBJ2-5; D gene ambiguous. The V gene's germline CDR1 is SGHRS and CDR2 YFSETQ. V was pared by 7 bases and J by 5 bases, with 24 bases between. This CDR3 region has 16 residues. CDR3 in DNA: TGCGCCAGCGGTGCCGGAACAGTTACGGGTCGGGAGACCCAGTACTTC. Translating gives CASGAGTVTGRETQYF.

This clonotype has ten or more counts. The genes are TRBV27 and TRBJ2-1; the match to TRBD2 covers 9 bases. Germline CDR1 reads MNHEY; CDR2 reads SMNVEV (reference sequence). V was pared by 6 bases and J by 4 bases, with 10 bases of the junction left unmatched. The CDR3 spans 16 residues. The CDR3 region is CASRGATSGYYNEQFF. The CDR3 DNA is TGTGCCAGCAGGGGTGCGACTAGCGGATATTACAATGAGCAGTTCTTC.

This clonotype was observed a few times. The chain carries TRBV20-1 and TRBJ2-7, with a weak D call TRBD1 (5 bases). CDR1 and CDR2 from the germline V gene are DFQATT and SNEGSKA (reference sequence). This CDR3 has 15 residues. V lost 3 bases and J lost 4, with 19 bases in between. The CDR3 DNA reads as TGCAGTGCTAGTCCCATCGGCCTCAAGGGGTACGAGCAGTACTTC. This codes for CSASPIGLKGYEQYF.

The chain uses TRBV6-5 and TRBJ2-2; TRBD2 matches at 9 bases. The CDR3 sequence is 17 residues long. Germline V lookup: CDR1 MNHEY, CDR2 SVGAGI. V shed 1 base, J shed 4 bases, and the junction held 7 bases outside the gene matches. CDR3 loop: CASSYFPSGDLTGELFF. CDR3 DNA sequence: TGTGCCAGCAGTTACTTCCCTAGCGGGGACCTCACCGGGGAGCTGTTTTTT.

This clonotype was counted many times. This chain joins TRBV4-1 and TRBJ2-7, with D possibly being TRBD2 (6 bases). V lost 3 bases and J 3 bases, leaving 9 bases between the germline ends. Germline V gives CDR1 MGHRA, CDR2 YSYEKL. CDR3 length equals 13 residues. This CDR3 reads CASSQTRLYEQYF. The CDR3 DNA reads as TGCGCCAGCAGCCAGACTAGGCTCTACGAGCAGTACTTC.

The chain is built from TRBV27 and TRBJ1-3, with unresolved D. The V end was cut by 8 bases, the J end by 1 base, with 9 bases between. CDR1 and CDR2 (germline): MNHEY, SMNVEV (reference sequence). The CDR3 runs 13 residues. This CDR3 reads CASRGVSGNTIYF. The DNA of the CDR3 is TGTGCCAGCCGTGGGGTATCTGGAAACACCATATATTTT.

V gene TRBV5-1 combines with J gene TRBJ2-1; 12 nucleotides line up with TRBD2. With V trimmed by 4 bases and J by 5 bases, 10 bases remained unmatched. This CDR3 comprises 17 residues. Germline V lookup: CDR1 SGHRS, CDR2 YFSETQ. The CDR3 DNA reads as TGCGCCAGCAGCGATCTAGCGGGAGGGTCCACAAACAATGAGCAGTTCTTC. Its protein product is CASSDLAGGSTNNEQFF.

The table lists this clonotype with many counts. V usage is TRBV6-5 and J usage is TRBJ1-2, with 7 bases matching TRBD1. The CDR3 consists of 15 residues. Unmatched junction bases numbered 10, after V lost 5 bases and J lost 4 bases. CDR1 MNHEY and CDR2 SVGAGI come from the germline V gene. This chain's CDR3 is CASSLLGGRSYGYTF. DNA for the CDR3: TGTGCCAGCAGTCTTCTAGGGGGCAGAAGCTATGGCTACACCTTC.

The chain recombines TRBV5-1 with TRBJ1-1; no definite D call. Germline V gene lookup returns CDR1 SGHRS and CDR2 YFSETQ. This CDR3 is 14 amino acids long. V lost 2 bases, J lost 1 base, and 9 bases lay in between. The CDR3 loop is CASSFARANTEAFF. CDR3 nucleotide sequence: TGCGCCAGCAGCTTCGCCCGGGCGAACACTGAAGCTTTCTTT.